This T cell receptor (beta chain) came from a study of identifying expanded T cells in peripheral blood. General study findings and limits: Across healthy donors, higher total template counts meant significantly greater roughly two-week count variance. Over approximately two and four weeks, about 15 and 19 clones changed, versus more than 1 between replicates.

Turning to this clone: Antigen: not known.

Generated by immunoSEQ multiplex PCR, the TCRdb table keeps only in-frame clones and is missing some. The profile shows tens of thousands of clones, 75% to 90% of them singletons. No infections or other immune events were documented during collection. Germline V gene data show CDR1 as SNHLY and CDR2 as FYNNEI. This CDR3 spans 13 amino acids. Deletions cut 4 bases from V and 0 bases from J, with 6 bases between. The chain carries TRBV2 and TRBJ2-5; perhaps TRBD2 as D (6 bases). Material for sequencing was blood. The clonotype was recovered from a person aged 18 to 75 in good health. CDR3 DNA sequence: TGTGCCAGCAGTGGACTAGACCAAGAGACCCAGTACTTC. Translation gives CASSGLDQETQYF.